This TCR beta chain appears in the sequencing data of a study of shared clonotypes between healthy human individuals. Study at large: A couple of female and a few male donors aged 18 to 49 were enrolled.

Germline CDR1 and CDR2: MNHEY and SMNVEV (reference sequence). The CDR3 loop spans 15 amino acids. With 7 bases clipped from V and 0 bases from J, the junction kept 4 bases outside the gene matches. As regards this clone: Its antigen is still unknown.

Profiling relied on immunoSEQ multiplex PCR, and the TCRdb table lists in-frame clones only, not all of them. The table lists under 80,000 clones, about 65% of them singletons. Notes on the study in general: Enrolling few donors narrowed the genetic and exposure-history diversity that was represented.

The chain uses TRBV27 and TRBJ2-7; 12 positions match TRBD2. This receptor was identified in a man between 25 and 39 years old in good health. The sequencing input was memory CD8+ T cells sorted from blood. Documented subset: CD45RO+ cells pooled with CCR7-negative TemRA cells. The CDR3 DNA sequence: TGTGCCAGCATCACGACTAGCGGGAGCTCCTACGAGCAGTACTTC. Encoded protein: CASITTSGSSYEQYF.